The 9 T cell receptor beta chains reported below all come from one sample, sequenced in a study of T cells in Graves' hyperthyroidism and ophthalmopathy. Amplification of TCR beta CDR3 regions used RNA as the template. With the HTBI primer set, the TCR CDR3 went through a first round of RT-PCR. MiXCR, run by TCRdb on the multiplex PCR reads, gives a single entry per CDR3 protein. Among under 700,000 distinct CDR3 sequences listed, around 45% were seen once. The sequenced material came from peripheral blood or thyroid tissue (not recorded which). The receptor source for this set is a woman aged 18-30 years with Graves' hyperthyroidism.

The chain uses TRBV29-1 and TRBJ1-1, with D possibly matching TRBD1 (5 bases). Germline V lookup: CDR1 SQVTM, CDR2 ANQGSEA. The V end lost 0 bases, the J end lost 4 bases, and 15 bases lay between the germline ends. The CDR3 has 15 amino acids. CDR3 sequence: CSVEDPTAGGTEAFF. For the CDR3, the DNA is TGCAGCGTTGAAGATCCGACAGCGGGCGGCACTGAAGCTTTCTTT.

The CDR3 is CASNARSGNTIYF. CDR3 in DNA: TGTGCCAGTAACGCCCGCTCTGGAAACACCATATATTTT. This chain joins TRBV19 and TRBJ1-3; D unclear. Germline V gene data show CDR1 as LNHDA and CDR2 as SQIVND (reference sequence). Deletions cut 7 bases from V and 0 bases from J, with 7 bases between. The CDR3 length is 13 residues.

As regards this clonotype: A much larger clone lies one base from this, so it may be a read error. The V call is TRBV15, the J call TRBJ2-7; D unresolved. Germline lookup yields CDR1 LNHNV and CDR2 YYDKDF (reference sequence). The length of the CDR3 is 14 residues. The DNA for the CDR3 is TGTGTCACCAGCCCTCGAACACCGTCCTACGAGCAGTACTTC. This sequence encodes CVTSPRTPSYEQYF.

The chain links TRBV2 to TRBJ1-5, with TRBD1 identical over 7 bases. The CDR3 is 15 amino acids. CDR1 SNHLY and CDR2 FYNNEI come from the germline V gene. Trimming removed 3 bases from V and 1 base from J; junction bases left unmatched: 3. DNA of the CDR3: TGTGCCAGCAGTGAGAGACAGGGAAGCAATCAGCCCCAGCATTTT. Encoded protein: CASSERQGSNQPQHF.

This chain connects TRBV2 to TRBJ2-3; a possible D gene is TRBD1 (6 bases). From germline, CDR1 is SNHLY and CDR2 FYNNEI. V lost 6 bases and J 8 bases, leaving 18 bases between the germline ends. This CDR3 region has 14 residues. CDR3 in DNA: TGTGCCAGCAGGGCGACAGGAGGAGTGGTTACGCAGTATTTT. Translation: CASRATGGVVTQYF.

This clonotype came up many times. CDR3 bases: TGTGCCATCACCCAGGAGGGGCAGAGCTCTGGAAACACCATATATTTT. It is translated as CAITQEGQSSGNTIYF. This chain connects TRBV10-3 to TRBJ1-3; a possible D gene is TRBD1 (5 bases). CDR1 is ENHRY, CDR2 SYGVKD, per germline. V lost 7 bases and J lost 0, with 16 bases in between. The CDR3 is made up of 16 amino acids.

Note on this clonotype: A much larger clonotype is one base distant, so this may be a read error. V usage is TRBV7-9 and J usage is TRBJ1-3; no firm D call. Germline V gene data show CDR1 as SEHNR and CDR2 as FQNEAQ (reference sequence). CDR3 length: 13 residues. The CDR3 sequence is CVSSLRPGNTIYF. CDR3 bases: TGTGTCAGCAGTTTAAGACCTGGAAACACCATATATTTT.

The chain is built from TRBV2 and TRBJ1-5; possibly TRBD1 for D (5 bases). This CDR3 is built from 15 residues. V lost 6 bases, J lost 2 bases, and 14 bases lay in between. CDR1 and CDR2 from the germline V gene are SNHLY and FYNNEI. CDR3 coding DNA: TGTGCCAGCAGCCTCCGGGACGGGGGCAATCAGCCCCAGCATTTT. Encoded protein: CASSLRDGGNQPQHF.

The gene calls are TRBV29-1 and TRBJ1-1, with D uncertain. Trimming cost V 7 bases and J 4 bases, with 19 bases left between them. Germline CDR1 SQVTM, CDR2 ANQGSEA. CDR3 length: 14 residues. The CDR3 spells CSGGTRLSSTEAFF. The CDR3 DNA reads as TGCAGCGGTGGAACCCGGTTATCGAGCACTGAAGCTTTCTTT.